The source of this TCR beta chain is a study of T cell responses to AZD1222 COVID-19 vaccine. Looking at the study overall: Combined were second doses at about 4 or about 12 weeks.

This CDR3 contains 16 residues. Study results and caveats: Increases in Spike-specific TCR breadth and depth were seen after two AZD1222 doses.

As for this clone: Its target is unknown.

Libraries were prepared by immunoSEQ multiplex PCR; TCRdb keeps only in-frame clonotypes and omits some of them. The sample yields 120,000 or so clones, approximately 90% seen once. The material was peripheral blood, obtained on day 0 of AZD1222 vaccination. This chain connects TRBV7-5 to TRBJ1-5. TRBV7-5 is recorded as a pseudogene. The sequence was collected from an adult in good health. CDR3 sequence: CVRSSPVRVSNQPQHF. CDR3 bases: TGTGTCAGAAGCTCCCCGGTTCGGGTTAGCAATCAGCCCCAGCATTTT.